Listed below are T cell receptor beta chains from one sample, sequenced in a study of radiotherapy plus CTLA-4 blockade in lung cancer. Profiling relied on immunoSEQ multiplex PCR, and the TCRdb table lists in-frame clones only, not all of them. The repertoire holds about 83,000 clones, with about 78% as singletons. Here the sequenced sample was peripheral blood, taken from a patient treated with radiotherapy plus ipilimumab. The receptors come from a human donor with non-small cell lung cancer who had a partial response to radiotherapy plus ipilimumab. Some clones in this sample may be carry-over from other donors' samples. Each CDR3 is given with its conserved first and last residue. Each record gives: D gene, V gene, J gene, clone size, CDR3 DNA, CDR3 protein. A D gene is named only where the DNA matches it firmly. The size field is filled for only some rows; it gives once, few, many or a size class.

TRBD1	TRBV2	TRBJ2-7	NA	TGTGCCAGCGGGTCGCCGGGACAGGGGATATACGAGCAGTACTTC	CASGSPGQGIYEQYF
NA	TRBV7-2	TRBJ2-7	once	TGTGCCAGCAGCTGGGAGGACGAGCAGTACTTC	CASSWEDEQYF
TRBD2	TRBV9	TRBJ2-3	NA	TGTGCCAGCAGCGTAGGACTCCGTTTTAGCGGGAGGGCCCAGACAGATACGCAGTATTTT	CASSVGLRFSGRAQTDTQYF
TRBD2	TRBV19	TRBJ2-1	NA	TGTGCCAGTAGTATAGAAAAGCGGGAGGGCCTATTGAAGGCCTACAATGAGCAGTTCTTC	CASSIEKREGLLKAYNEQFF
TRBD1	TRBV6-1	TRBJ1-5	NA	TGTGCCAGGGCGCGCTCGAAGACAGGGCGTGAGCCCCAGCATTTT	CARARSKTGREPQHF
TRBD1	TRBV5-4	TRBJ1-3	once	TGTGCCAGCAGCGTTGACAGGGTGCCGAACACCATATATTTT	CASSVDRVPNTIYF
TRBD1	TRBV28	TRBJ1-5	NA	TGTGCCAGCAGTTTAGGGACAGGGTTCAGCAATCAGCCCCAGCATTTT	CASSLGTGFSNQPQHF
NA	TRBV2	TRBJ1-5	NA	TGTGCCAGCAGGTCGACAGGCTTCAATCAGCCCCAGCATTTT	CASRSTGFNQPQHF
TRBD2	TRBV7-2	TRBJ2-3	NA	TGTGCCAGCAGCTTATGGTCTGGCGGGGGGCCCACAGATACGCAGTATTTT	CASSLWSGGGPTDTQYF
TRBD1	TRBV6-6	TRBJ1-2	few	TGTGCCAGCAGTTACTGGGACAGGGGGGACTATGGCTACACCTTC	CASSYWDRGDYGYTF
TRBD1	TRBV25-1	TRBJ2-2	NA	TGTGCCAGCAGGGACAGGGTCACCGGGGAGCTGTTTTTT	CASRDRVTGELFF
TRBD1	TRBV15	TRBJ2-3	NA	TGTGCCACCAGCGGGGGGACAGGAGGAACAGATGCGCAGTATTTT	CATSGGTGGTDAQYF
TRBD1	TRBV11-3	TRBJ2-7	NA	TGTGCCAGCAGCCCCCGGGACAGAAAGCCAAACGAGCAGTACTTC	CASSPRDRKPNEQYF